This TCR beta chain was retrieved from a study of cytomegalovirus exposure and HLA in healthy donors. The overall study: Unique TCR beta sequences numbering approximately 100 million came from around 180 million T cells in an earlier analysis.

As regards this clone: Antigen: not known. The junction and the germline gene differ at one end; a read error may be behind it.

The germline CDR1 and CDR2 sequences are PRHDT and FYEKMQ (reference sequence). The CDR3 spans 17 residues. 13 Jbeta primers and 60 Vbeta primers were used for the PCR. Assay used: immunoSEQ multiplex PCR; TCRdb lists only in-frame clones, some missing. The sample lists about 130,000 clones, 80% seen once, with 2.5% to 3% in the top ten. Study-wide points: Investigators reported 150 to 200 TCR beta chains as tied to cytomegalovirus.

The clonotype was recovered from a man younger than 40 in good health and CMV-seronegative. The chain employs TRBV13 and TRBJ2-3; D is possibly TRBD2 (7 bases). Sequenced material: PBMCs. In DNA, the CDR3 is TGTGCCAGCAGCTCACTAGGGAGGGGGGCTAGTGCAGACACGCAGTATTTT. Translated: CASSSLGRGASADTQYF.